These 18 T cell receptor beta chains originate from one sample sequenced in a study of cytomegalovirus exposure and HLA in healthy donors. The data were produced by immunoSEQ multiplex PCR, yet TCRdb's version contains in-frame clones alone and is incomplete. The table lists around 150,000 clones, almost 85% of them singletons. Sequenced material: PBMCs. These receptors were taken from a man aged 25 to 45 in good health and CMV-seropositive.

In its sample, this clone was seen a few times. The chain combines TRBV6-5 with TRBJ2-3, with a possible D match to TRBD1 (6 bases). Germline-derived CDR1 and CDR2 are MNHEY and SVGAGI. This CDR3 has 14 amino acids. Trimming shortened V by 6 bases and J by 4 bases, and 14 bases separated the two germline ends. CDR3 in DNA: TGTGCCAGCAGGCTTACGACAGGTGCAGATACGCAGTATTTT. Protein product: CASRLTTGADTQYF.

The chain couples TRBV7-2 to TRBJ2-3; a possible D gene is TRBD2 (5 bases). The germline gives CDR1 SGHTA, CDR2 FQGNSA. Deletions cut 2 bases from V and 6 bases from J, with 12 bases between. The CDR3 extends over 14 amino acids. This chain's CDR3 is CASSLYLGADTQYF. In nucleotides, the CDR3 is TGTGCCAGCAGCTTATACTTGGGAGCGGATACGCAGTATTTT. Together with reference TRBV7-2 and TRBJ2-3, the CDR3 gives the full variable domain: GAGVSQSPSNKVTEKGKDVELRCDPISGHTALYWYRQSLGQGLEFLIYFQGNSAPDKSGLPSDRFSAERTGGSVSTLTIQRTQQEDSAVYLCASSLYLGADTQYFGPGTRLTVL.

This clone has just a few counts. The V gene is TRBV7-3, the J gene TRBJ2-1; TRBD2 agrees at 11 bases. V shed 5 bases, J shed 3 bases, and the junction held 3 bases outside the gene matches. Looked up from germline, CDR1 is SGHTA and CDR2 is FQGTGA. The CDR3 extends over 15 amino acids. The CDR3 here is CASSLTSGVYNEQFF. The CDR3 DNA follows: TGTGCCAGCAGCCTGACTAGCGGGGTCTACAATGAGCAGTTCTTC.

A few counts support this clone. The CDR3 protein is CASSLRPGGGTEAFF. The DNA for the CDR3 is TGCGCCAGCAGCCTTCGGCCGGGGGGAGGCACTGAAGCTTTCTTT. The chain carries TRBV5-1 and TRBJ1-1; D may be TRBD1 (5 bases). The germline V gene encodes CDR1 SGHRS and CDR2 YFSETQ. CDR3 length: 15 amino acids. V gave up 4 bases and J gave up 4 bases, with 17 bases separating them.

This clone was counted a few times. The CDR3 DNA sequence: TGTGCCAGCAGTGAATCCCCTGGAGAGTTCTCCTACGAGCAGTACTTC. Encoded protein: CASSESPGEFSYEQYF. The chain couples TRBV6-1 to TRBJ2-7; D is unclear. From germline, CDR1 is MNHNS and CDR2 SASEGT. The CDR3 extends over 16 amino acids. V lost 2 bases and J lost 0, with 14 bases in between.

This chain links TRBV18 with TRBJ1-1; TRBD1 aligns across 9 bases. In germline, CDR1 is KGHSH, CDR2 LQKENI. The V gene end was trimmed by 4 bases and the J gene end by 2 bases; junction bases not matched to a gene: 5. The CDR3 has 15 residues. The chain's CDR3 is CASSRGGQGNTEAFF. As DNA, the CDR3 is TGTGCCAGCTCACGAGGGGGACAGGGCAACACTGAAGCTTTCTTT.

The V gene is TRBV27, the J gene TRBJ1-2; D is undetermined. V was shortened by 6 bases and J by 3 bases, with 11 bases between the two germline ends. The CDR3 runs 13 residues. Germline values: CDR1 MNHEY, CDR2 SMNVEV (reference sequence). The CDR3, as DNA: TGTGCCAGCAGGCCGGTGGGCGACTATGGCTACACCTTC. Translation gives CASRPVGDYGYTF.

This clone has only one observation. The rearrangement joins TRBV23-1 to TRBJ2-6; the D gene is possibly TRBD2 (6 bases). TRBV23-1 is noted as an ORF with a role that remains uncertain. Between the trimmed V and J ends, which lost 0 bases and 3 bases, there was a span of 12 bases. The CDR3 loop spans 17 amino acids. This CDR3 reads CASSQSSGECGANVLTF. The CDR3 DNA is TGCGCCAGCAGTCAATCATCGGGAGAGTGTGGGGCCAACGTCCTGACTTTC.

The J gene is TRBJ2-7, the V gene TRBV10-3; tentative D call: TRBD1 (5 bases). V lost 3 bases, J lost 7 bases, and 16 bases lay in between. CDR1 ENHRY and CDR2 SYGVKD come from the germline V gene. This CDR3 contains 14 residues. Here the CDR3 reads CAISETGQTEEQYF. CDR3 DNA sequence: TGTGCCATCAGTGAAACAGGCCAAACGGAGGAGCAGTACTTC.

This clone was observed once. The chain has TRBV5-1 and TRBJ1-4; 8 nucleotides line up with TRBD1. Germline assignment: CDR1 SGHRS and CDR2 YFSETQ. The CDR3 totals 15 residues. The V gene end was trimmed by 0 bases and the J gene end by 7 bases; junction bases not matched to a gene: 5. The CDR3 DNA reads as TGCGCCAGCAGCTTGGGGCAGGGGGCGAGTGAAAAACTGTTTTTT. Residues: CASSLGQGASEKLFF.

The rearrangement joins TRBV6-5 to TRBJ1-1, with D maybe TRBD1 (6 bases). This CDR3 is built from 14 residues. V was shortened by 7 bases and J by 0 bases, with 12 bases between the two germline ends. Germline values: CDR1 MNHEY, CDR2 SVGAGI. The CDR3 protein is CASTLGTLNTEAFF. CDR3 nucleotides: TGTGCCAGCACCCTCGGGACACTGAACACTGAAGCTTTCTTT.

The chain links TRBV7-3 to TRBJ2-5; 16 bases match TRBD2. Germline values: CDR1 SGHTA, CDR2 FQGTGA. The CDR3 spans 18 residues. With V trimmed by 4 bases and J by 5 bases, 10 bases remained unmatched. CDR3 loop: CASSSSGLAGGRQETQYF. CDR3 sequence (DNA): TGTGCCAGCAGCTCATCGGGACTAGCGGGGGGGCGGCAGGAGACCCAGTACTTC.

V gene TRBV11-2 combines with J gene TRBJ2-7, with TRBD1 matching over 7 bases. CDR1 SGHAT and CDR2 FQNNGV come from the germline V gene. The V gene end was trimmed by 5 bases and the J gene end by 5 bases; junction bases not matched to a gene: 9. The CDR3 covers 14 residues. CDR3 residues: CASSPEGTVDEQYF. DNA of the CDR3: TGTGCCAGCAGCCCAGAGGGGACAGTAGACGAGCAGTACTTC.

The V call is TRBV6-5, the J call TRBJ1-3; no reliable D call. Germline values: CDR1 MNHEY, CDR2 SVGAGI. V lost 5 bases, J lost 7 bases, and 12 bases lay in between. This CDR3 has 13 amino acids. CDR3 in amino acids: CASSKSVRNTIYF. CDR3 DNA: TGTGCCAGCAGTAAGTCTGTTCGGAACACCATATATTTT.

The rearrangement joins TRBV29-1 to TRBJ1-2; 9 nucleotides line up with TRBD1. Looked up from germline, CDR1 is SQVTM and CDR2 is ANQGSEA. The trim removed 6 bases at V and 8 bases at J, leaving 10 bases unmatched. The CDR3 length is 13 residues. CDR3 in amino acids: CSVAGQGFGGYTF. The DNA for the CDR3 is TGCAGCGTCGCAGGACAGGGGTTCGGCGGCTACACCTTC. Full variable domain (missing parts from reference TRBV29-1 and TRBJ1-2): SAVISQKPSRDICQRGTSLTIQCQVDSQVTMMFWYRQQPGQSLTLIATANQGSEATYESGFVIDKFPISRPNLTFSTLTVSNMSPEDSSIYLCSVAGQGFGGYTFGSGTRLTVV.

The V call is TRBV25-1, the J call TRBJ2-1; 11 bases align to TRBD2. This CDR3 is 15 amino acids long. CDR1 and CDR2 from the germline V gene are MGHDK and SYGVNS. Trimming cost V 5 bases and J 7 bases; bases outside gene matches: 7. This CDR3 reads CASSKGTSGINEQFF. The CDR3 DNA reads as TGTGCCAGCAGTAAGGGGACTAGCGGTATAAATGAGCAGTTCTTC.

This chain links TRBV6-1 with TRBJ1-1; D may be TRBD1 (6 bases). CDR1 is MNHNS, CDR2 SASEGT, per germline. Between the trimmed V and J ends, which lost 10 bases and 0 bases, there was a span of 12 bases. This CDR3 comprises 13 residues. CDR3: CATRGRMNTEAFF. Here the CDR3 DNA reads TGTGCCACCAGGGGCCGGATGAACACTGAAGCTTTCTTT.

This clone was seen only once. The chain employs TRBV4-1 and TRBJ2-7; TRBD1 aligns across 10 bases. The CDR3 loop spans 18 amino acids. With 1 base clipped from V and 5 bases from J, the junction kept 14 bases outside the gene matches. From germline, CDR1 is MGHRA and CDR2 YSYEKL. CDR3 sequence reads: CASSQGGTGDLLRDEQYF. The CDR3 DNA reads as TGCGCCAGCAGCCAAGGAGGGACAGGGGACTTACTTCGGGACGAGCAGTACTTC.